This T cell receptor beta chain was found in a study of T cell responses to AZD1222 COVID-19 vaccine. CDR1 and CDR2 from the germline V gene are SGHRS and YFSETQ. CDR3 length equals 14 residues. With 3 bases removed from V and 7 bases from J, the gap between germline ends came to 15 bases. This clone was detected only once. Profiled with immunoSEQ multiplex PCR; TCRdb holds only in-frame clones, not every one. The sample comprises about 68,000 clones, 85% to 90% of which are singletons, and roughly 8% rests with the top ten. The sequence derives from an adult in good health. The rearrangement joins TRBV5-1 to TRBJ2-3; D tentatively fits TRBD1 or TRBD2 (6 bases each). The material sequenced was peripheral blood, taken on day 0 of AZD1222 vaccination. CDR3 sequence (DNA): TGCGCCAGCAGCTACGGGGGCTCCAAGAATACGCAGTATTTT. Protein product: CASSYGGSKNTQYF.